This T cell receptor beta chain is drawn from a study of blood T cell repertoires in COVID-19. This CDR3 comprises 15 residues. Germline V gene data show CDR1 as MGHDK and CDR2 as SYGVNS. With V trimmed by 3 bases and J by 9 bases, 8 bases remained unmatched. The method was immunoSEQ multiplex PCR; TCRdb's version includes in-frame clones alone and lacks a portion of them. The data show 200,000 or so clones, 70% to 90% seen once. Residents of under 25 US areas, aged about 18 to 89 years, made up the participants. This receptor was identified in a young man who had recovered from COVID-19. The V call is TRBV25-1, the J call TRBJ1-6, with 7 bases matching TRBD1. The sequencing sample was made of PBMCs or T cells enriched from blood (not recorded which). DNA of the CDR3: TGTGCCAGCAGTGATTTACAGGGGATGGGTTCACCCCTCCACTTT. Residues: CASSDLQGMGSPLHF.